This TCR beta chain derives from a study of shared clonotypes between healthy human individuals. TCRdb keeps only in-frame clones here, not all; method: immunoSEQ multiplex PCR. The sample comprises approximately 2,300,000 clones, 92% of which are singletons, and 0.37% rests with the top ten. CDR3 length: 16 residues. Trimming cost V 8 bases and J 2 bases; bases outside gene matches: 13. CDR1 and CDR2 (germline): SGHTA, FQGNSA. Material for sequencing was naive CD4+ T cells from PBMCs. The sample's subset: CD45RA+ positively selected. The TCR was taken from a man aged 18-30 years in good health. Some clones in this sample may be carry-over from other donors' samples. This chain links TRBV7-2 with TRBJ1-2, with 8 bases matching TRBD1. The CDR3 sequence: CASRQTSGTGNYGYTF. In nucleotides, the CDR3 is TGTGCCAGCCGACAAACTTCCGGGACAGGCAACTATGGCTACACCTTC. The full variable domain, its missing parts supplied by reference TRBV7-2 and TRBJ1-2, is GAGVSQSPSNKVTEKGKDVELRCDPISGHTALYWYRQSLGQGLEFLIYFQGNSAPDKSGLPSDRFSAERTGGSVSTLTIQRTQQEDSAVYLCASRQTSGTGNYGYTFGSGTRLTVV.